The text below deals with one T cell receptor beta chain. This sample is drawn from a study of patients and donors after allogeneic stem cell transplantation. TCRdb re-called the RT-PCR reads through MiXCR, storing one row per CDR3 protein. This table has a few hundred thousand distinct CDR3 sequences, less than 50% appearing once. Germline lookup yields CDR1 LGHNA and CDR2 YNFKEQ. The CDR3 is 14 amino acids. Trimming removed 1 base from V and 2 bases from J, with 8 bases in between. Sequencing was done on a sample of blood, either unsorted or a sorted T cell fraction (not recorded which). This sequence originates from a human donor who was either an allogeneic HSCT recipient or a stem cell or donor lymphocyte infusion donor (not recorded which). It is not recorded whose cells these are; they may come from a transplant donor. V usage is TRBV4-2 and J usage is TRBJ1-1; no definite D call. CDR3 coding DNA: TGTGCCAGCAGCCAAGGACCCAGAAACACTGAAGCTTTCTTT. As protein: CASSQGPRNTEAFF.